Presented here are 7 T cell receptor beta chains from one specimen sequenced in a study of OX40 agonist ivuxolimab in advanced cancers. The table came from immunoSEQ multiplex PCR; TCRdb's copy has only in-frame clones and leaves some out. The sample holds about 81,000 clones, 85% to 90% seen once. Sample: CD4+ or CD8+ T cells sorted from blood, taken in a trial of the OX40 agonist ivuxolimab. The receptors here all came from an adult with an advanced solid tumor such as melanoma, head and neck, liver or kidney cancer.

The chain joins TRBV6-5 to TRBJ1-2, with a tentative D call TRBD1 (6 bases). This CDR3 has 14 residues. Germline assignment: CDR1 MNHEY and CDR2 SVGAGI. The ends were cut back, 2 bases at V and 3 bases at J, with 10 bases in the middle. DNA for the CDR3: TGTGCCAGCAGTTACGGACAGATGGACTATGGCTACACCTTC. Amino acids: CASSYGQMDYGYTF.

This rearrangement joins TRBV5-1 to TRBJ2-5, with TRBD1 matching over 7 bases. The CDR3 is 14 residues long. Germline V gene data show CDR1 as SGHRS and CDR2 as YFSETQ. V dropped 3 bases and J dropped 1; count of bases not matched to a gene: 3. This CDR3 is CASSSGQAQETQYF. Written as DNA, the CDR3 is TGCGCCAGCAGCTCAGGACAGGCCCAAGAGACCCAGTACTTC.

The CDR3 nucleotides are TGCAGCGTTGGAACCGGGACAGGGGGCTCAGATCAGCCCCAGCATTTT. Translation: CSVGTGTGGSDQPQHF. The rearrangement joins TRBV29-1 to TRBJ1-5; 12 bases fit TRBD1. After removal of 4 bases from V and 5 bases from J, the junction contained 9 bases not matched to a gene. There are 16 residues in the CDR3. Germline V gives CDR1 SQVTM, CDR2 ANQGSEA.

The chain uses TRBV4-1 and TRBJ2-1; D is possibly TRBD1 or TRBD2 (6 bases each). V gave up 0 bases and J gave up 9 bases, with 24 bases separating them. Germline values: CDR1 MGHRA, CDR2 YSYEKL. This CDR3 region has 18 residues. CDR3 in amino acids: CASSQDPRASGGQGEQFF. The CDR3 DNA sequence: TGCGCCAGCAGCCAAGATCCAAGGGCTAGTGGGGGGCAGGGTGAGCAGTTCTTC.

The CDR3: CASSPVGPAYEQYF. CDR3 sequence (DNA): TGTGCCAGCTCACCCGTAGGCCCAGCCTACGAGCAGTACTTC. The chain links TRBV18 to TRBJ2-7; D uncertain. Trimming removed 3 bases at V and 2 bases at J, with 11 bases between. This CDR3 comprises 14 residues. The germline V gene encodes CDR1 KGHSH and CDR2 LQKENI.

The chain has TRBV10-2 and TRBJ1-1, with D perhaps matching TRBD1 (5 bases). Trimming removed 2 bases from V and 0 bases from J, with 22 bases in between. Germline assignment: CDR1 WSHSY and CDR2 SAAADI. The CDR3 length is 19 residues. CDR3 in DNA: TGCGCCAGCAGTGAGCCGCCAGGTCTCCGGGGGACTATGAACACTGAAGCTTTCTTT. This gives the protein CASSEPPGLRGTMNTEAFF.

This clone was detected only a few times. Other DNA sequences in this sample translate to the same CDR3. Here the CDR3 reads CASSLQGGTEAFF. The DNA of the CDR3 is TGTGCCAGCAGCCTTCAGGGGGGCACTGAAGCTTTCTTT. The chain links TRBV7-9 to TRBJ1-1, with 7 bases lining up with TRBD1. V trimming: 5 bases; J trimming: 4 bases; junction bases outside the gene matches: 4. The V gene's germline CDR1 is SEHNR and CDR2 FQNEAQ (reference sequence). The CDR3 is 13 residues long. Full variable domain (missing parts from reference TRBV7-9 and TRBJ1-1): DTGVSQNPRHKITKRGQNVTFRCDPISEHNRLYWYRQTLGQGPEFLTYFQNEAQLEKSRLLSDRFSAERPKGSFSTLEIQRTEQGDSAMYLCASSLQGGTEAFFGQGTRLTVV.